Listed below are T cell receptor beta chains from one sample, sequenced in a study of cytomegalovirus exposure and HLA in healthy donors. Only in-frame clones appear in the TCRdb table, and some are missing; sequencing was by immunoSEQ multiplex PCR. The sample includes 190,000 or so clones, 75% to 90% of them seen just once. The sequenced material came from PBMCs. These receptors were obtained from a boy aged 5 to 17 in good health and CMV-seronegative. The CDR3 runs from the conserved cysteine through the conserved F or W. The order of the fields is V gene, J gene, D gene, CDR3 length, clone size, CDR3 DNA, CDR3 protein. A D gene is named only where the DNA matches it firmly. Some rows mark clone size as missing; the rest say once, few, many or name a class of expanded clone.

V gene: TRBV19; J gene: TRBJ2-3; D gene: TRBD2; CDR3 length: 15; clone size: .; CDR3 DNA: TGTGCCAGTAGCGTAGCGGGGCCTAGCACAGATACGCAGTATTTT; CDR3 protein: CASSVAGPSTDTQYF
V gene: TRBV6-4; J gene: TRBJ2-6; D gene: TRBD2; CDR3 length: 18; clone size: .; CDR3 DNA: TGTGCCAGCAGTGCTGAACTAGCGGGGTCTTCTGGGGCCAACGTCCTGACTTTC; CDR3 protein: CASSAELAGSSGANVLTF
V gene: TRBV5-1; J gene: TRBJ2-1; D gene: .; CDR3 length: 13; clone size: .; CDR3 DNA: TGCGCCAGCAGCTTGGGGAGCGTGGATGAGCAGTTCTTC; CDR3 protein: CASSLGSVDEQFF
V gene: TRBV5-1; J gene: TRBJ2-5; D gene: TRBD2; CDR3 length: 15; clone size: .; CDR3 DNA: TGCGCCAGCAGCAGAGGGACTAGCGGCCAAGAGACCCAGTACTTC; CDR3 protein: CASSRGTSGQETQYF
V gene: TRBV6-5; J gene: TRBJ2-7; D gene: .; CDR3 length: 16; clone size: .; CDR3 DNA: TGTGCCAGCAGTTACCAGGTTCATGCGGGGGCAGGCGAGCAGTACTTC; CDR3 protein: CASSYQVHAGAGEQYF
V gene: TRBV30; J gene: TRBJ2-1; D gene: TRBD2; CDR3 length: 14; clone size: .; CDR3 DNA: TGTGCCACCCAGAGCGGGAACCAGTACAATGAGCAGTTCTTC; CDR3 protein: CATQSGNQYNEQFF
V gene: TRBV30; J gene: TRBJ2-2; D gene: TRBD2; CDR3 length: 16; clone size: .; CDR3 DNA: TGTGCCTGGAGTTGGACTAGCGGGGGAGGACCCGGGGAGCTGTTTTTT; CDR3 protein: CAWSWTSGGGPGELFF
V gene: TRBV7-9; J gene: TRBJ2-3; D gene: .; CDR3 length: 11; clone size: .; CDR3 DNA: TGTGCCACAGGGTGGACAGATACGCAGTATTTT; CDR3 protein: CATGWTDTQYF
V gene: TRBV30; J gene: TRBJ1-1; D gene: .; CDR3 length: 12; clone size: .; CDR3 DNA: TGTGCCTGGAGCTGGGAGTTCACTGAAGCTTTCTTT; CDR3 protein: CAWSWEFTEAFF
V gene: TRBV7-2; J gene: TRBJ1-5; D gene: TRBD1; CDR3 length: 15; clone size: .; CDR3 DNA: TGTGCCAGCAGCTCGGCCGGGACAGGGGATCAGCCCCAGCATTTT; CDR3 protein: CASSSAGTGDQPQHF
V gene: TRBV19; J gene: TRBJ2-5; D gene: .; CDR3 length: 13; clone size: .; CDR3 DNA: TGTGCCAGTAGTACGGAGTACCAAGAGACCCAGTACTTC; CDR3 protein: CASSTEYQETQYF
V gene: TRBV4-1; J gene: TRBJ2-2; D gene: TRBD1; CDR3 length: 16; clone size: .; CDR3 DNA: TGCGCCAGCAGCCAACCCCGGGACAGGGCGACCGGGGAGCTGTTTTTT; CDR3 protein: CASSQPRDRATGELFF
V gene: TRBV7-2; J gene: TRBJ2-1; D gene: TRBD1; CDR3 length: 13; clone size: few; CDR3 DNA: TGTGCCAGCAGCCCCCTAAACCCGGGACAGTCGTTCTTC; CDR3 protein: CASSPLNPGQSFF
V gene: TRBV5-1; J gene: TRBJ1-1; D gene: TRBD1; CDR3 length: 14; clone size: .; CDR3 DNA: TGCGCCAGCAGCCTTGACAGGGGTATCGCTGAAGCTTTCTTT; CDR3 protein: CASSLDRGIAEAFF
V gene: TRBV7-2; J gene: TRBJ2-1; D gene: .; CDR3 length: 14; clone size: .; CDR3 DNA: TGTGCCAGCAGCGTTCAGGGCTCCTACAATGAGCAGTTCTTC; CDR3 protein: CASSVQGSYNEQFF
V gene: TRBV9; J gene: TRBJ1-4; D gene: TRBD1; CDR3 length: 17; clone size: .; CDR3 DNA: TGTGCCAGCAGCGTGTCGGGACAGGGGCTTCTAAGTGAAAAACTGTTTTTT; CDR3 protein: CASSVSGQGLLSEKLFF
V gene: TRBV29-1; J gene: TRBJ1-2; D gene: TRBD1; CDR3 length: 16; clone size: .; CDR3 DNA: TGCAGCGTTGAGAATTCGATCGGACAGGGGGCGAATGGCTACACCTTC; CDR3 protein: CSVENSIGQGANGYTF
V gene: TRBV9; J gene: TRBJ2-1; D gene: TRBD2; CDR3 length: 15; clone size: .; CDR3 DNA: TGTGCCAGCAGCCAACTAGCGGCATATTACAATGAGCAGTTCTTC; CDR3 protein: CASSQLAAYYNEQFF
V gene: TRBV28; J gene: TRBJ1-4; D gene: TRBD1; CDR3 length: 19; clone size: .; CDR3 DNA: TGTGCCAGCAGTTCTTACCCTGGACAGGGGAAGGCTACTAATGAAAAACTGTTTTTT; CDR3 protein: CASSSYPGQGKATNEKLFF
V gene: TRBV5-1; J gene: TRBJ1-1; D gene: .; CDR3 length: 13; clone size: .; CDR3 DNA: TGCGCCAGCAGCTCCAGGGGTTTAGCTGAAGCTTTCTTT; CDR3 protein: CASSSRGLAEAFF
V gene: TRBV2; J gene: TRBJ2-1; D gene: TRBD1; CDR3 length: 13; clone size: .; CDR3 DNA: TGTGCCAGCAGCTCCGGGACAGGGCTTGAGCAGTTCTTC; CDR3 protein: CASSSGTGLEQFF
V gene: TRBV5-4; J gene: TRBJ2-1; D gene: TRBD1; CDR3 length: 16; clone size: .; CDR3 DNA: TGTGCCAGCAGCTTGGCGTTAGGGACAGGGGCCAATGAGCAGTTCTTC; CDR3 protein: CASSLALGTGANEQFF
V gene: TRBV5-1; J gene: TRBJ1-6; D gene: TRBD1; CDR3 length: 15; clone size: once; CDR3 DNA: TGCGCCAGCAGCCTCGGACAGGGGAGGAATTCACCCCTCCACTTT; CDR3 protein: CASSLGQGRNSPLHF
V gene: TRBV27; J gene: TRBJ2-7; D gene: .; CDR3 length: 15; clone size: few; CDR3 DNA: TGTGCCAGCAGCGCGCGGGACGCTCGGTCCTACGAGCAGTACTTC; CDR3 protein: CASSARDARSYEQYF
V gene: TRBV29-1; J gene: TRBJ2-3; D gene: TRBD2; CDR3 length: 15; clone size: .; CDR3 DNA: TGCAGCGCTCCTGGACTAGCGGGGGGGACAGATACGCAGTATTTT; CDR3 protein: CSAPGLAGGTDTQYF
V gene: TRBV15; J gene: TRBJ2-7; D gene: TRBD1; CDR3 length: 15; clone size: .; CDR3 DNA: TGTGCCACCAGCAGGGACAGGGGACGAGGGCGCGAGCAGTACTTC; CDR3 protein: CATSRDRGRGREQYF
V gene: TRBV19; J gene: TRBJ1-2; D gene: .; CDR3 length: 13; clone size: .; CDR3 DNA: TGTGCCAGTAGTATAGTAGAGGGTATGGGCTACACCTTC; CDR3 protein: CASSIVEGMGYTF
V gene: TRBV7-2; J gene: TRBJ2-2; D gene: TRBD2; CDR3 length: 17; clone size: .; CDR3 DNA: TGTGCCAGCAGCAGGACTAGCGGGAGGCGTAACACCGGGGAGCTGTTTTTT; CDR3 protein: CASSRTSGRRNTGELFF
V gene: TRBV30; J gene: TRBJ1-2; D gene: TRBD1; CDR3 length: 13; clone size: .; CDR3 DNA: TGTGCCTGGGGGACAGGGGGCGACTATGGCTACACCTTC; CDR3 protein: CAWGTGGDYGYTF
V gene: TRBV6-1; J gene: TRBJ1-5; D gene: .; CDR3 length: 15; clone size: .; CDR3 DNA: TGTGCCAGCAGTGGGAACAGGAGAAGCAATCAGCCCCAGCATTTT; CDR3 protein: CASSGNRRSNQPQHF
V gene: TRBV6-1; J gene: TRBJ2-1; D gene: TRBD2; CDR3 length: 18; clone size: .; CDR3 DNA: TGTGCCAGCAGTGCCGGTAGAGGACTAGCGGGTCTCTACAATGAGCAGTTCTTC; CDR3 protein: CASSAGRGLAGLYNEQFF
V gene: TRBV4-1; J gene: TRBJ2-1; D gene: TRBD1; CDR3 length: 13; clone size: .; CDR3 DNA: TGCGCCAGCAGGCGACAGGGGCTAAATGAGCAGTTCTTC; CDR3 protein: CASRRQGLNEQFF
V gene: TRBV6-1; J gene: TRBJ2-7; D gene: .; CDR3 length: 13; clone size: .; CDR3 DNA: TGTGCCAGCAGATTCAGGGAGGTCAACGAGCAGTACTTC; CDR3 protein: CASRFREVNEQYF
V gene: TRBV30; J gene: TRBJ2-6; D gene: .; CDR3 length: 12; clone size: .; CDR3 DNA: TGTGCCTGGAGTGTAGCCGCCGCTGGGCGGACTTTC; CDR3 protein: CAWSVAAAGRTF
V gene: TRBV7-2; J gene: TRBJ2-3; D gene: .; CDR3 length: 13; clone size: .; CDR3 DNA: TGTGCCAGCAGCTTTTTAGACAGGCAGGCGCAGTATTTT; CDR3 protein: CASSFLDRQAQYF
V gene: TRBV29-1; J gene: TRBJ2-3; D gene: TRBD1; CDR3 length: 13; clone size: .; CDR3 DNA: TGCAGCGTCCCGGGACAGGGTTTTGATACGCAGTATTTT; CDR3 protein: CSVPGQGFDTQYF
V gene: TRBV6-5; J gene: TRBJ2-1; D gene: .; CDR3 length: 13; clone size: .; CDR3 DNA: TGTGCCAGCAGCCCCTGGCGGAACAATGAGCAGTTCTTC; CDR3 protein: CASSPWRNNEQFF
V gene: TRBV25-1; J gene: TRBJ1-1; D gene: .; CDR3 length: 13; clone size: .; CDR3 DNA: TGTGCCAGCCTGGGGCCGCGGAACACTGAAGCTTTCTTT; CDR3 protein: CASLGPRNTEAFF
V gene: TRBV4-3; J gene: TRBJ2-2; D gene: TRBD2; CDR3 length: 18; clone size: .; CDR3 DNA: TGCGCCAGCAGCCAAGATAGGAGGACTAGCGGGATACCCGGGGAGCTGTTTTTT; CDR3 protein: CASSQDRRTSGIPGELFF
V gene: TRBV9; J gene: TRBJ1-5; D gene: .; CDR3 length: 12; clone size: .; CDR3 DNA: TGTGCCAGCAGCAAGGGGGACCAGCCCCAGCATTTT; CDR3 protein: CASSKGDQPQHF
V gene: TRBV5-1; J gene: TRBJ1-2; D gene: .; CDR3 length: 15; clone size: .; CDR3 DNA: TGCGCCAGCAGCTTGGAGGCAGGACTTAACTATGGCTACACCTTC; CDR3 protein: CASSLEAGLNYGYTF
V gene: TRBV4-1; J gene: TRBJ1-4; D gene: .; CDR3 length: 16; clone size: .; CDR3 DNA: TGCGCCAGCAGCCAAGATGTGGGCAGGGGTGGAGAAAAACTGTTTTTT; CDR3 protein: CASSQDVGRGGEKLFF
V gene: TRBV12-5; J gene: TRBJ1-1; D gene: .; CDR3 length: 14; clone size: .; CDR3 DNA: TGTGCTAGTGGGTCGACGGCAGGGAACACTGAAGCTTTCTTT; CDR3 protein: CASGSTAGNTEAFF
V gene: TRBV6-1; J gene: TRBJ2-4; D gene: TRBD2; CDR3 length: 16; clone size: .; CDR3 DNA: TGTGCCAGCAGTGGAAGCGGGGGGCTAGCCAAAAACATTCAGTACTTC; CDR3 protein: CASSGSGGLAKNIQYF
V gene: TRBV6-5; J gene: TRBJ1-3; D gene: .; CDR3 length: 15; clone size: few; CDR3 DNA: TGTGCCAGCAGTTACCAGGGTCTGATCGGAAACACCATATATTTT; CDR3 protein: CASSYQGLIGNTIYF
V gene: TRBV6-1; J gene: TRBJ2-1; D gene: TRBD2; CDR3 length: 14; clone size: .; CDR3 DNA: TGTGCCGGCGGGGAGGGCTACTCCTACAATGAGCAGTTCTTC; CDR3 protein: CAGGEGYSYNEQFF
V gene: TRBV14; J gene: TRBJ2-2; D gene: .; CDR3 length: 16; clone size: .; CDR3 DNA: TGTGCCAGCAGCTTTGGCCGGAACAGCAGGACCGGGGAGCTGTTTTTT; CDR3 protein: CASSFGRNSRTGELFF
V gene: TRBV27; J gene: TRBJ2-1; D gene: TRBD2; CDR3 length: 15; clone size: .; CDR3 DNA: TGTGCCAGCAGCTTCGGACTAGCGGGGTACAATGAGCAGTTCTTC; CDR3 protein: CASSFGLAGYNEQFF
V gene: TRBV19; J gene: TRBJ2-1; D gene: .; CDR3 length: 13; clone size: .; CDR3 DNA: TGTGCCAGTAGCTGGACTGGGACTAATGAGCAGTTCTTC; CDR3 protein: CASSWTGTNEQFF
V gene: TRBV2; J gene: TRBJ1-2; D gene: .; CDR3 length: 15; clone size: .; CDR3 DNA: TGTGCCAGCATTCTCGACGGGGGGCGCAACTATGGCTACACCTTC; CDR3 protein: CASILDGGRNYGYTF
V gene: TRBV19; J gene: TRBJ1-4; D gene: TRBD1; CDR3 length: 16; clone size: .; CDR3 DNA: TGTGCCAGTAGTATAGCCTCCGGGACAGGGAGCGAAAAACTGTTTTTT; CDR3 protein: CASSIASGTGSEKLFF
V gene: TRBV20-1; J gene: TRBJ2-7; D gene: .; CDR3 length: 11; clone size: .; CDR3 DNA: TGCAGTGCCTCTGACAACTACGAGCAGTACTTC; CDR3 protein: CSASDNYEQYF
V gene: TRBV12-5; J gene: TRBJ2-1; D gene: .; CDR3 length: 15; clone size: .; CDR3 DNA: TGTGCTAGTGGTTTGTGGACAGTCCCCAACAATGAGCAGTTCTTC; CDR3 protein: CASGLWTVPNNEQFF